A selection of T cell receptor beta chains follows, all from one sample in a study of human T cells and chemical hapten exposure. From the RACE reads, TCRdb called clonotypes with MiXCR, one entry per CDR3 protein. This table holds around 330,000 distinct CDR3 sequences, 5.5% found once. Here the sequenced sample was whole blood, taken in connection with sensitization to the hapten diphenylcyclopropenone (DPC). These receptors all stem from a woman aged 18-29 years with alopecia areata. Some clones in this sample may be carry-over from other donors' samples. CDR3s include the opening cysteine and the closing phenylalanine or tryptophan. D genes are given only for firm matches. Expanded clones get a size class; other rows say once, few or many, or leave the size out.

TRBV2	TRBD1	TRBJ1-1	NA	CASRTGAEGTEAFF	TGTGCCAGCAGGACAGGGGCCGAAGGGACTGAAGCTTTCTTT
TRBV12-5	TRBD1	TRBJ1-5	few	CASGQGAHNQPQHF	TGTGCTAGTGGCCAGGGGGCTCACAATCAGCCCCAGCATTTT
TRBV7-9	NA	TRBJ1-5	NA	CASSLAEDTNQPQHF	TGTGCCAGCAGCTTAGCGGAGGATACCAATCAGCCCCAGCATTTT
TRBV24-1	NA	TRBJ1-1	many	CATRGSGTEAFF	TGTGCCACCAGAGGGAGTGGCACTGAAGCTTTCTTT
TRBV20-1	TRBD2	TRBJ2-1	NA	CSAPTSGGYNEQFF	TGCAGTGCGCCGACTAGCGGGGGCTACAATGAGCAGTTCTTC
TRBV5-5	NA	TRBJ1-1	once	CARSLARLAFF	TGTGCCAGAAGCTTGGCCAGGTTGGCTTTCTTT
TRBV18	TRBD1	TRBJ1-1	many	CASSPNDRGWNTEAFF	TGTGCCAGCTCACCAAATGACAGGGGATGGAACACTGAAGCTTTCTTT
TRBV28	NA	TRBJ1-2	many	CASSLWVGGANYGYTF	TGTGCCAGCAGTTTATGGGTCGGGGGAGCTAACTATGGCTACACCTTC
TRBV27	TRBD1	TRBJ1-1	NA	CASSSGTAEAFF	TGTGCCAGCAGTTCCGGGACAGCTGAAGCTTTCTTT
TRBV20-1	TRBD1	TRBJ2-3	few	CSAFAGGRDTQYF	TGCAGTGCTTTTGCAGGGGGCAGAGATACGCAGTATTTT
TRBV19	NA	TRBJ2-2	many	CASSRQAVGTGELFF	TGTGCCAGTAGTCGACAGGCGGTCGGCACCGGGGAGCTGTTTTTT
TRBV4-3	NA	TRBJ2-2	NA	CASSQDPGGLRTGELFF	TGCGCCAGCAGCCAAGATCCAGGGGGGCTAAGAACCGGGGAGCTGTTTTTT
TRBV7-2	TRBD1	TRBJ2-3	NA	CASSWPTGGFKDTQYF	TGTGCCAGCAGCTGGCCCACAGGGGGCTTCAAAGATACGCAGTATTTT
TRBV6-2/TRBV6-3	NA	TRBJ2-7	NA	CASSYSSPGHEQYF	TGTGCCAGCAGTTACTCATCTCCGGGCCACGAGCAGTACTTC
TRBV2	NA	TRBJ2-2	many	CATIGGIYGQNTGELFF	TGTGCCACTATTGGGGGGATCTACGGACAGAACACCGGGGAGCTGTTTTTT
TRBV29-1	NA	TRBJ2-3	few	CSVGVSSSTDTQYF	TGCAGCGTTGGGGTGTCTTCTAGCACAGATACGCAGTATTTT
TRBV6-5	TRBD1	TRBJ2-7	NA	CASSNDRGGEQYF	TGTGCCAGCAGTAACGACAGGGGTGGTGAGCAGTACTTC
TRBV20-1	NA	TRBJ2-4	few	CSASFQSGIQNIQYF	TGCAGTGCTAGTTTTCAAAGCGGTATTCAAAACATTCAGTACTTC
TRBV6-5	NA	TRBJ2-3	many	CASRRADTQYF	TGTGCCAGCAGGAGGGCGGATACGCAGTATTTT
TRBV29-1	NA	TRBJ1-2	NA	CSVEGSGGSYGYTF	TGCAGCGTTGAAGGTTCTGGGGGGAGCTATGGCTACACCTTC
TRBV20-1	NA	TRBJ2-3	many	CSASGGGSTDTQYF	TGCAGTGCTAGCGGGGGCGGGTCCACAGATACGCAGTATTTT
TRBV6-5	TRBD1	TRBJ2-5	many	CASSLGQLQETQYF	TGTGCCAGCAGTTTGGGACAGCTCCAAGAGACCCAGTACTTC
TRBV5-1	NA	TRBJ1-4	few	CASSLYPSSAATNEKLFF	TGCGCCAGCAGCTTGTACCCATCGTCTGCCGCAACTAATGAAAAACTGTTTTTT
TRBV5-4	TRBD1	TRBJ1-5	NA	CASSQDRGQDQPQHF	TGTGCCAGCAGCCAGGACAGGGGCCAGGATCAGCCCCAGCATTTT
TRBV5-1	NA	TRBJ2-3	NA	CAPEGQRTDTQYF	TGCGCCCCAGAGGGGCAGCGCACAGATACGCAGTATTTT
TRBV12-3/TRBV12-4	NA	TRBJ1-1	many	CASSSWGEAFF	TGTGCCAGCAGTTCCTGGGGTGAAGCTTTCTTT
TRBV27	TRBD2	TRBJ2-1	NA	CASIPLAGGYTYNEQFF	TGTGCCAGCATTCCACTAGCGGGGGGGTACACCTACAATGAGCAGTTCTTC
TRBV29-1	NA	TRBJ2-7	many	CSVVGTYEQYF	TGCAGCGTTGTGGGGACCTACGAGCAGTACTTC
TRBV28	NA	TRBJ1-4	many	CASIGGDEKLFF	TGTGCCAGCATTGGAGGGGATGAAAAACTGTTTTTT
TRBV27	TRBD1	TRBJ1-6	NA	CASRTGTGESSPLHF	TGTGCCAGCAGAACCGGGACAGGGGAAAGCTCACCCCTCCACTTT
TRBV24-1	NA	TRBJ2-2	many	CATQRDTGELFF	TGTGCCACACAGAGGGACACCGGGGAGCTGTTTTTT
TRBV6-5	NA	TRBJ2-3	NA	CASRETSSLTDTQYF	TGTGCCAGCAGAGAGACCTCTAGTCTCACAGATACGCAGTATTTT
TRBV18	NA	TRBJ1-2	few	CASSPRSEPNYGYTF	TGTGCCAGCTCACCACGGTCAGAACCGAACTATGGCTACACCTTC
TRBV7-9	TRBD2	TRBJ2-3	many	CASSLVQRGRPTSTDTQYF	TGTGCCAGCAGCTTAGTCCAGCGGGGGCGTCCCACTAGCACAGATACGCAGTATTTT
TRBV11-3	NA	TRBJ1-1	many	CASSPTGRRTEAFF	TGTGCCAGCAGCCCCACAGGGCGCAGAACTGAAGCTTTCTTT
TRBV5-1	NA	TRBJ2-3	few	CASSLTQDYTDTQYF	TGCGCCAGCAGCTTGACTCAAGACTACACAGATACGCAGTATTTT
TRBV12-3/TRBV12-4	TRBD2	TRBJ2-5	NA	CASSLASGGRETQYF	TGTGCCAGCAGTTTAGCTAGCGGGGGGCGGGAGACCCAGTACTTC
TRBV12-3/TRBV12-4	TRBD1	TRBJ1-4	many	CASSQGQDREKLFF	TGTGCCAGCAGCCAAGGACAGGATCGGGAAAAACTGTTTTTT
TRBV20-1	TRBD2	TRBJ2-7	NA	CSARDPSGGAYEQYF	TGCAGTGCTAGAGATCCCAGCGGGGGGGCCTACGAGCAGTACTTC
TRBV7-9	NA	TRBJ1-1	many	CASSSRPDWTEAFF	TGTGCCAGCAGCTCCCGACCGGACTGGACTGAAGCTTTCTTT
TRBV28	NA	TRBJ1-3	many	CASSLSVGSLRNTIYF	TGTGCCAGCAGTTTATCCGTCGGGAGCCTACGAAACACCATATATTTT
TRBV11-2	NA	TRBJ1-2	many	CASSFRDGNSYGYTF	TGTGCCAGCAGCTTTCGGGACGGCAACTCCTATGGCTACACCTTC
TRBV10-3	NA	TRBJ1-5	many	CAISAQTGWDQPQHF	TGTGCCATCAGTGCCCAGACAGGATGGGATCAGCCCCAGCATTTT
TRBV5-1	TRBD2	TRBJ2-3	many	CASSLSLAGTDTQYF	TGCGCCAGCAGCTTGTCCCTAGCGGGCACAGATACGCAGTATTTT
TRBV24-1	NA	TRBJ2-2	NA	CATSDSGAANTGELFF	TGTGCCACCAGTGATTCAGGGGCTGCGAACACCGGGGAGCTGTTTTTT
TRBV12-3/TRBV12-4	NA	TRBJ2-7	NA	CASSFGAGVTFYEQYF	TGTGCCAGCAGCTTTGGGGCAGGGGTCACATTCTACGAGCAGTACTTC
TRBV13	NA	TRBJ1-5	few	CASSLDADGPQHF	TGTGCCAGCAGCCTAGACGCGGACGGGCCCCAGCATTTT
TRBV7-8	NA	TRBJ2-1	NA	CASSLTQGRNEQFF	TGTGCCAGCAGCCTCACCCAGGGGCGTAATGAGCAGTTCTTC
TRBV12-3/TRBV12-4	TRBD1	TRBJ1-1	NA	CASSKRQGNTEAFF	TGTGCCAGCAGTAAACGACAGGGGAACACTGAAGCTTTCTTT
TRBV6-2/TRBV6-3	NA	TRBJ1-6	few	CASSYGRVSNSPLHF	TGTGCCAGCAGTTACGGGCGGGTGTCCAATTCACCCCTCCACTTT
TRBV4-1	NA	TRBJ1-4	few	CASSQWHFRDNLEKLFF	TGCGCCAGCAGCCAATGGCATTTTAGGGACAATCTTGAAAAACTGTTTTTT
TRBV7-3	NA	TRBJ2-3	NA	CASSSDWSTDTQYF	TGTGCCAGCAGCTCGGACTGGAGCACAGATACGCAGTATTTT
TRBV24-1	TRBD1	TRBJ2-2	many	CATSDQGAGTGELFF	TGTGCCACCAGTGATCAGGGGGCCGGCACCGGGGAGCTGTTTTTT
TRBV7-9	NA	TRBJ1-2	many	CASSSHGTPYGYTF	TGTGCCAGCAGCTCACACGGGACACCCTATGGCTACACCTTC
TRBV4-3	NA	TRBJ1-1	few	CASSPVTDPPEAFF	TGCGCCAGCAGCCCTGTGACGGACCCCCCTGAAGCTTTCTTT
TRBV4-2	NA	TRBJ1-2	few	CASSQGHLSMYGYTF	TGTGCCAGCAGCCAAGGACACCTAAGTATGTATGGCTACACCTTC
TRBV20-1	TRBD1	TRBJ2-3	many	CSARDWDRGLRDTQYF	TGCAGTGCTAGAGATTGGGACAGGGGGCTGAGGGATACGCAGTATTTT
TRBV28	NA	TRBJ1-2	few	CASAGLGTNYGYTF	TGTGCCAGCGCCGGTCTGGGGACTAACTATGGCTACACCTTC
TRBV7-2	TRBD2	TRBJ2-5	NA	CASSSRTSGGAGQETQYF	TGTGCCAGCAGCTCCCGGACTAGCGGGGGGGCGGGCCAAGAGACCCAGTACTTC